This T cell receptor (beta chain) derives from a study of T cells in Graves' hyperthyroidism and ophthalmopathy. The TCR beta CDR3 regions underwent amplification using RNA transcripts as the source. TCR CDR3 underwent first-round RT-PCR with the HTBI primer set. TCRdb itself ran the multiplex PCR reads through MiXCR, one entry per CDR3 protein. The data show approximately 610,000 distinct CDR3 sequences, roughly 14% seen once. The sequencing input was blood. The sequence derives from a woman aged 40-49 years with Graves' ophthalmopathy.

DNA for the CDR3: TGTGCCCGATCGAGCTGTGAGCAGTACTTC. This encodes CARSSCEQYF. The chain uses TRBV30 and TRBJ2-7; D is undetermined. V dropped 8 bases and J dropped 7 bases, with 12 bases sitting between them. Germline CDR1 is GTSNPN and CDR2 is SVGIG (reference sequence). This CDR3 is built from 10 residues. Full variable domain (rest looked up from reference TRBV30 and TRBJ2-7): SQTIHQWPATLVQPVGSPLSLECTVEGTSNPNLYWYRQAAGRGLQLLFYSVGIGQISSEVPQNLSASRPQDRQFILSSKKLLLSDSGFYLCARSSCEQYFGPGTRLTVT.